Following are 22 T cell receptor beta chains from one sample sequenced in a study of glioma-infiltrating T cells. The iRepertoire nested amplicon-rescue multiplex PCR amplified TCR alpha and beta CDR3s from RNA. TCRdb re-analysed the multiplex PCR reads in MiXCR, keeping a single row per CDR3 protein. The table includes about 45,000 distinct CDR3 sequences, approximately 20% detected once. The source material was glioma tissue, nonneoplastic brain tissue, or PBMCs (not recorded which). All receptors derive from a human donor with low-grade glioma or glioblastoma, undergoing nonglioma brain surgery, or in good health (not recorded which).

By share of the sample, this clonotype is medium-sized (0.01 to 0.1%). The gene calls are TRBV28 and TRBJ2-5; 7 bases are a match to TRBD1. The CDR3 has 15 residues. In germline, CDR1 is MDHEN, CDR2 SYDVKM. Trimming at V came to 8 bases and at J to 0 bases, leaving 9 bases not matched to a gene. The chain's CDR3 is CASLRGTDNQETQYF. CDR3 sequence (DNA): TGTGCCAGCTTGAGGGGGACAGACAACCAAGAGACCCAGTACTTC.

This clonotype has at least ten counts. The V and J genes are TRBV10-3 and TRBJ1-2; D call uncertain. Germline loops: CDR1 ENHRY, CDR2 SYGVKD. Trimming removed 3 bases from V and 6 bases from J, with 14 bases in between. The CDR3 has 14 amino acids. The CDR3 region is CAISDLGEENGYTF. CDR3 bases: TGTGCCATCAGTGATCTCGGGGAAGAAAATGGCTACACCTTC.

This clonotype came up many times. The chain joins TRBV6-6 to TRBJ2-1; no clear D gene. The CDR3 is 11 residues long. Trimming cost V 2 bases and J 5 bases, with 1 base left between them. From germline, CDR1 is MNHNY and CDR2 SVGAGI (reference sequence). CDR3 protein: CASSYDNEQFF. The CDR3 DNA sequence: TGTGCCAGCAGTTACGACAATGAGCAGTTCTTC.

A remark on this clonotype: This could be a read error, since a much larger clone is one nucleotide away. The genes are TRBV12-3 or TRBV12-4 and TRBJ2-7; possible D gene TRBD2, 5 bases. Trimming took 3 bases from V and 6 from J, leaving 12 bases between them. The CDR3 length is 13 residues. The chain's CDR3 is CASSFGELGEQYF. In nucleotides, the CDR3 is TGTGCCAGCAGTTTCGGGGAGTTGGGCGAGCAGTACTTC.

With respect to this clonotype: This may stem from a read error, because a much larger clone lies one nucleotide away. V usage is TRBV7-2 and J usage is TRBJ2-1; a weak D match, TRBD1 (5 bases). The germline V gene encodes CDR1 SGHTA and CDR2 FQGNSA. V lost 5 bases, J lost 12 bases, and 17 bases lay in between. This CDR3 has 13 amino acids. CDR3 DNA sequence: TGTGCCAGCAGCCCGCCGGCAGGGTTTGGGCAGTTCTTC. This translates into CASSPPAGFGQFF.

This clonotype was picked up many times. The J gene is TRBJ2-7, the V gene TRBV19, with TRBD2 identical over 10 bases. V was clipped by 3 bases and J by 5 bases; unmatched bases: 7. Germline V CDR1 and CDR2: LNHDA, SQIVND (reference sequence). The CDR3 runs to 15 residues. CDR3 nucleotide sequence: TGTGCCAGTAGTATTTCTAGCGGGAGTCCCCACGAGCAGTACTTC. It translates to CASSISSGSPHEQYF.

This clonotype was counted ten times or more. This chain links TRBV7-3 with TRBJ2-1; tentative D call: TRBD2 (6 bases). This CDR3 region has 13 residues. Germline CDR1 and CDR2: SGHTA and FQGTGA. Trimming left V 2 bases short and J 7 bases short, with 9 bases between. For the CDR3, the DNA is TGTGCCAGCAGCTTAGGAGGGTCGAATGAGCAGTTCTTC. Its translation: CASSLGGSNEQFF.

A single count supports this clonotype. A single base separates this from a much larger clone, so it may be a read error. V usage is TRBV7-9 and J usage is TRBJ2-7; D not certain. Germline CDR1 SEHNR, CDR2 FQNEAQ (reference sequence). The CDR3 is 11 residues long. This CDR3 is CTSSLGNEQYF. CDR3 coding DNA: TGTACCAGCAGCCTTGGGAACGAGCAGTACTTC.

Regarding this clonotype: A much bigger clone sits one base away, suggesting this may be a read error. The chain uses TRBV4-1 and TRBJ1-4, with D hard to call. Trimming pared 3 bases from V and 0 bases from J, leaving 8 bases between. The CDR3 totals 15 residues. Germline assignment: CDR1 MGHRA and CDR2 YSYEKL. This CDR3 reads CASSQSLSTNEKLFF. DNA for the CDR3: TGCGCCAGCAGCCAGAGCCTCTCAACTAATGAAAAACTGTTTTTT.

This clonotype was detected ten times or more. The V and J genes are TRBV20-1 and TRBJ1-1; TRBD1 might be the D (5 bases). Germline-derived CDR1 and CDR2 are DFQATT and SNEGSKA (reference sequence). The V gene lost 1 base and the J gene lost 4 bases, with 13 bases spanning the gap. The CDR3 totals 14 residues. The CDR3 protein is CSARGHGAGTEAFF. CDR3 DNA sequence: TGCAGTGCTAGAGGTCACGGGGCGGGCACTGAAGCTTTCTTT.

The chain combines TRBV6-2 or TRBV6-3 with TRBJ2-7, with 11 nucleotides matching TRBD2. From germline, CDR1 is MNHEY and CDR2 SVGEGT. CDR3 length: 15 residues. Trimming took 5 bases from V and 2 from J; bases not matched to a gene: 5. The CDR3 here is CASSRSTSGAYEQYF. CDR3 DNA: TGTGCCAGCAGTCGATCGACTAGCGGGGCCTACGAGCAGTACTTC.

This clonotype has ten or more counts. The chain couples TRBV29-1 to TRBJ1-5; TRBD1 is a possible D gene (5 bases). The germline V gene encodes CDR1 SQVTM and CDR2 ANQGSEA. V lost 7 bases to trimming and J lost 4 bases, with 11 bases between them. This CDR3 spans 12 amino acids. CDR3 residues: CSAGTGNQPQHF. The DNA of the CDR3 is TGCAGCGCCGGGACTGGGAATCAGCCCCAGCATTTT.

Remarks on this clonotype: Just one base apart from a much larger clone, this may be a read error. The chain couples TRBV12-3 or TRBV12-4 to TRBJ2-2; tentatively, D is TRBD2 (5 bases). The CDR3 is 14 amino acids. The CDR3 is CASSSRAISGKLFF. As DNA, the CDR3 is TGTGCCAGCAGTTCGAGGGCGATCTCCGGGAAGCTGTTTTTT.

A word on this clonotype: A junction boundary mismatches the germline segment, possibly from a read error. The chain is built from TRBV6-1 and TRBJ2-1; TRBD2 matches 7 bases. This CDR3 has 15 amino acids. Germline CDR1 reads MNHNS; CDR2 reads SASEGT. The DNA for the CDR3 is TGTGCCAGCAGTAACCCTAGCGGTTCCTACAATGCGCAGTTCTTC. The encoded protein is CASSNPSGSYNAQFF.

Worth noting for this clonotype: A much bigger clone sits one base away, suggesting this may be a read error. The chain recombines TRBV2 with TRBJ1-1, with TRBD1 matching 9 bases. Germline CDR1 is SNHLY and CDR2 is FYNNEI. This CDR3 spans 15 amino acids. CDR3 coding DNA: TGTGCCAGCAGACCTCGGACAGGGGAGAACACTAAAGCTTTCTTT. It yields the protein CASRPRTGENTKAFF.

This clonotype was detected many times. CDR3 region: CASSLGLQGDEQFF. The CDR3 DNA follows: TGTGCCAGCAGCCTTGGCCTCCAGGGCGATGAGCAGTTCTTC. This chain joins TRBV3-1 and TRBJ2-1; possibly TRBD1 for D (5 bases). The V end lost 4 bases, the J end lost 8 bases, and 15 bases lay between the germline ends. The CDR3 is 14 amino acids. In germline, CDR1 is LGHDT, CDR2 YNNKEL (reference sequence).

In its sample, this clonotype was seen many times. J is TRBJ2-3 and V is TRBV2; 8 bases are shared with TRBD2. The germline CDR1 and CDR2 sequences are SNHLY and FYNNEI. Unmatched junction bases numbered 8, after V lost 6 bases and J lost 0 bases. The CDR3 length is 16 residues. CDR3 amino acids: CASRATLAASTDTQYF. The CDR3 nucleotides are TGTGCCAGCAGGGCGACACTAGCGGCTAGCACAGATACGCAGTATTTT.

This chain joins TRBV29-1 and TRBJ1-5; no definite D call. The CDR3 is 12 residues long. V was cut by 4 bases and J by 2 bases, with 6 bases left in between. Germline V gene sequence: CDR1 SQVTM, CDR2 ANQGSEA. This CDR3 is CSVGQRNQPQHF. DNA of the CDR3: TGCAGCGTTGGACAACGCAATCAGCCCCAGCATTTT.

In its sample, this clonotype is medium-sized. This chain connects TRBV20-1 to TRBJ2-1, with a possible D match to TRBD2 (6 bases). The germline V gene encodes CDR1 DFQATT and CDR2 SNEGSKA (reference sequence). Between the trimmed V and J ends, which lost 3 bases and 5 bases, there was a span of 14 bases. The CDR3 length is 14 residues. The CDR3 bases are TGCAGTGCTAGTAAGGTAGCGGTTAACAATGAGCAGTTCTTC. Encoded protein: CSASKVAVNNEQFF.

This clonotype was picked up many times. The rearrangement joins TRBV29-1 to TRBJ1-1; 7 positions agree with TRBD1. Germline V gives CDR1 SQVTM, CDR2 ANQGSEA. The CDR3 runs 13 residues. After removal of 7 bases from V and 0 bases from J, the junction contained 5 bases not matched to a gene. CDR3 loop: CSATGQVNTEAFF. The CDR3 nucleotides are TGCAGCGCTACCGGACAGGTGAACACTGAAGCTTTCTTT.

This clonotype occurred many times. V usage is TRBV28 and J usage is TRBJ2-2, with 11 bases fitting TRBD1. The CDR3 length is 17 residues. V lost 2 bases and J lost 4; bases outside the gene matches: 6. Germline-derived CDR1 and CDR2 are MDHEN and SYDVKM. For the CDR3, the DNA is TGTGCCAGCAGTTTACCCCCGGGACAGGGGGTCACCGGGGAGCTGTTTTTT. Its translation is CASSLPPGQGVTGELFF.

Ten or more counts support this clonotype. The rearrangement uses TRBV6-2 or TRBV6-3 and TRBJ2-1; D gene unclear. The CDR3 is 12 residues long. CDR1 and CDR2 from the germline V gene are MNHEY and SVGEGT. V lost 4 bases to trimming and J lost 9 bases, with 10 bases between them. DNA of the CDR3: TGTGCCAGCAGTTCGACGGTTTCTGAGCAGTTCTTC. As protein: CASSSTVSEQFF.